This T cell receptor beta chain was captured by sequencing in a study of blood T cell repertoires in COVID-19. Looking at the study overall: Donors in the United States, Italy and Spain gave samples during acute or convalescent COVID-19. Sources were T cells, B-cell-depleted T cells, or PBMCs; the material itself was cDNA or gDNA.

Original data processing: By means of reference gene primer amplification, nucleated cell counts were estimated. Profiling relied on immunoSEQ multiplex PCR, and the TCRdb table lists in-frame clones only, not all of them. V and J calls and clone size are given by that table; D and trimming were obtained from the DNA. The data hold about 220,000 clones, with 65% to 85% observed a single time. Germline CDR1 is SGHRS and CDR2 is YFSETQ. V lost 4 bases, J lost 1 base, and 3 bases stayed unmatched. The CDR3 extends over 14 amino acids. V gene TRBV5-1 combines with J gene TRBJ2-7, with 9 bases fitting TRBD1. This clonotype was sampled from a human donor in a cohort sampled during active COVID-19. What was sequenced was peripheral blood. For the CDR3, the DNA is TGCGCCAGCAGCCCCGGGACAGGGTCCTACGAGCAGTACTTC. Its protein product is CASSPGTGSYEQYF.